This TCR beta chain was recorded in a study of T cell responses to AZD1222 COVID-19 vaccine. Findings and limits, study-wide: CD4 TCRs linked to vaccination spanned spike, dominating at 160-218 and 743-854. Donors skewed white British and female; clonal diversity was possibly underestimated.

On this clone itself: The antigen remains unidentified.

The CDR3 is 13 residues long. Germline loops: CDR1 SGHVS, CDR2 FQNEAQ. V lost 7 bases to trimming and J lost 6 bases; unmatched junction nucleotides: 5. Data came from immunoSEQ multiplex PCR; TCRdb stores just in-frame clones and leaves some out. In the table there are more than 70,000 clones, more than 90% of which are singletons. This specimen consisted of peripheral blood, obtained on day 0 of AZD1222 vaccination. This chain connects TRBV7-8 to TRBJ2-1; 8 bases match TRBD2. This clonotype originated in an adult in good health. The CDR3 DNA follows: TGTGCCAGCAAGCTAGCGGGCCTCAATGAGCAGTTCTTC. Protein: CASKLAGLNEQFF.